The 20 T cell receptor beta chains below all came from one sample that was sequenced in a study of PD-1 blockade in mismatch repair-deficient tumors (dated by TCRdb to 2015 to 2018). Library creation used the immunoSEQ multiplex PCR assay. Drawn from immuneACCESS, this table holds only the in-frame rearrangements with V and J called that TCRdb kept. Clones are partly lost; checked studies trace under half to an unresolved V gene and leave the rest unexplained. A total of around 100,000 clones appear in this sample, about 79% of them only once. Around 6.5% of the sample belongs to the ten largest clones. The sample was peripheral blood, taken approximately 8 months after starting pembrolizumab. Source of these receptors: an adult with mismatch repair-deficient cancer.

Comment on this clone: One end of the junction fails to match germline, which may point to a read error. The chain employs TRBV6-5 and TRBJ2-7; D is unresolved. CDR3 size: 11 residues. Germline V gene sequence: CDR1 MNHEY, CDR2 SVGAGI. The CDR3 DNA reads as TGTGCCAGCAGTAACTCCTACGAGCAGTACTTC. Its translation: CASSNSYEQYF.

This chain joins TRBV14 and TRBJ2-3; 9 nucleotides agree with TRBD2. In germline, CDR1 is SGHDN, CDR2 FVKESK. The length of the CDR3 is 15 residues. The V segment lost 0 bases and the J segment 4 bases; nucleotides outside the gene matches: 2. The CDR3 sequence: CASSQDLAGADTQYF. CDR3 coding DNA: TGTGCCAGCAGCCAAGATTTAGCGGGAGCAGATACGCAGTATTTT.

The chain links TRBV11-2 to TRBJ2-1; TRBD2 matches 10 bases. Germline loops: CDR1 SGHAT, CDR2 FQNNGV. This CDR3 region has 16 residues. Trimming took 5 bases from V and 2 from J; bases not matched to a gene: 6. This chain's CDR3 is CASSTWTSGTYNEQFF. The CDR3 DNA follows: TGTGCCAGCAGCACGTGGACTAGCGGAACCTACAATGAGCAGTTCTTC.

The CDR3 loop is CASSGTTTGANEKLFF. In DNA form, the CDR3 reads TGTGCCAGCAGCGGCACGACAACAGGCGCTAATGAAAAACTGTTTTTT. This chain connects TRBV7-9 to TRBJ1-4; D is possibly TRBD1 (5 bases). Looked up from germline, CDR1 is SEHNR and CDR2 is FQNEAQ (reference sequence). The CDR3 has 16 amino acids. V dropped 5 bases and J dropped 3 bases, with 16 bases sitting between them.

The rearrangement joins TRBV15 to TRBJ2-6; unclear D gene. The CDR3 contains 15 residues. V lost 0 bases and J lost 2, with 5 bases in between. CDR1 and CDR2 from the germline V gene are LNHNV and YYDKDF (reference sequence). CDR3 region: CATSRDNAGANVLTF. The DNA for the CDR3 is TGTGCCACCAGCAGAGACAATGCTGGGGCCAACGTCCTGACTTTC.

The chain uses TRBV7-9 and TRBJ2-7; tentatively, D is TRBD2 (7 bases). The CDR3 is 15 residues long. Germline CDR1 is SEHNR and CDR2 is FQNEAQ (reference sequence). The germline V and J ends were trimmed by 1 base and 3 bases, with 13 bases remaining between them. The CDR3 here is CASSLVSGGHYEQYF. In nucleotides, the CDR3 is TGTGCCAGCAGCTTAGTTTCCGGGGGGCACTACGAGCAGTACTTC.

This clone was seen only once. The CDR3 is CASSLVSLAAYNEQFF. DNA of the CDR3: TGCGCCAGCAGCTTGGTTTCGCTAGCGGCATACAATGAGCAGTTCTTC. The rearrangement joins TRBV5-1 to TRBJ2-1; 7 positions agree with TRBD2. Germline CDR1 is SGHRS and CDR2 is YFSETQ. The ends lost 0 bases at V and 4 bases at J; junction bases unmatched: 7. This CDR3 comprises 16 residues. The whole variable domain, remainder taken from reference TRBV5-1 and TRBJ2-1, is KAGVTQTPRYLIKTRGQQVTLSCSPISGHRSVSWYQQTPGQGLQFLFEYFSETQRNKGNFPGRFSGRQFSNSRSEMNVSTLELGDSALYLCASSLVSLAAYNEQFFGPGTRLTVL.

This clone was detected once. The chain joins TRBV5-6 to TRBJ2-7; TRBD2 matches 7 bases. The V and J ends lost 4 bases and 6 bases, in that order; junction bases with no gene match: 4. The CDR3 contains 12 residues. CDR1 is SGHDT, CDR2 YYEEEE, per germline. The CDR3 reads CASSPPGGEQYF. The CDR3 nucleotides are TGTGCCAGCAGCCCACCGGGGGGCGAGCAGTACTTC.

This clone was detected a few times. The chain joins TRBV6-6 to TRBJ1-5; the D gene is possibly TRBD1 (5 bases). Germline V lookup: CDR1 MNHNY, CDR2 SVGAGI (reference sequence). The V end was cut by 2 bases, the J end by 0 bases, with 5 bases between. The CDR3 runs 14 residues. CDR3 nucleotides: TGTGCCAGCAGTTACAGGGGTAGCAATCAGCCCCAGCATTTT. Translation: CASSYRGSNQPQHF.

This rearrangement joins TRBV29-1 to TRBJ2-3, with TRBD2 matching over 10 bases. V lost 6 bases to trimming and J lost 1 base; unmatched junction nucleotides: 10. Germline V gene lookup returns CDR1 SQVTM and CDR2 ANQGSEA. The CDR3 runs to 16 residues. CDR3 DNA: TGCAGCGTCGACGGAGAGGGGACTAGCGGCACAGATACGCAGTATTTT. The encoded protein is CSVDGEGTSGTDTQYF.

J is TRBJ1-6 and V is TRBV6-5; D call uncertain. The germline V gene has CDR1 MNHEY and CDR2 SVGAGI. V was clipped by 4 bases and J by 0 bases, with 10 bases between them. CDR3 length equals 16 residues. The chain's CDR3 is CASSSEISSYNSPLHF. The CDR3 nucleotides read TGTGCCAGCAGTTCTGAGATAAGCTCCTATAATTCACCCCTCCACTTT.

V is TRBV18 and J is TRBJ2-5; 7 bases fit TRBD2. V trimming: 2 bases; J trimming: 2 bases; junction bases outside the gene matches: 11. The CDR3 loop spans 17 amino acids. Germline loops: CDR1 KGHSH, CDR2 LQKENI. In nucleotides, the CDR3 is TGTGCCAGCTCACCATTGTCGAGCCTAGCGGCTCAAGAGACCCAGTACTTC. It codes for CASSPLSSLAAQETQYF. Full variable domain (missing parts from reference TRBV18 and TRBJ2-5): NAGVMQNPRHLVRRRGQEARLRCSPMKGHSHVYWYRQLPEEGLKFMVYLQKENIIDESGMPKERFSAEFPKEGPSILRIQQVVRGDSAAYFCASSPLSSLAAQETQYFGPGTRLLVL.

The rearrangement uses TRBV7-9 and TRBJ2-1, with D unresolved. V lost 5 bases, J lost 5 bases, and 4 bases lay in between. Germline V lookup: CDR1 SEHNR, CDR2 FQNEAQ (reference sequence). CDR3 size: 11 residues. The CDR3 region is CASSNDNEQFF. CDR3 DNA: TGTGCCAGCAGCAACGACAATGAGCAGTTCTTC.

The CDR3 is CASSLGGFTDEQYF. CDR3 nucleotides: TGTGCCAGCAGCTTAGGAGGATTTACCGACGAGCAGTACTTC. The chain uses TRBV13 and TRBJ2-7; D unclear. Germline V gene lookup returns CDR1 PRHDT and CDR2 FYEKMQ (reference sequence). Trimming cost V 0 bases and J 5 bases, with 11 bases left between them. This CDR3 comprises 14 residues.

This clone was observed many times. This chain links TRBV27 with TRBJ2-7, with D tentatively TRBD2 (6 bases). CDR3 length: 15 amino acids. Trimming took 8 bases from V and 3 from J, leaving 20 bases between them. Per germline, CDR1 MNHEY and CDR2 SMNVEV (reference sequence). The CDR3 here is CASWPGGKRVYEQYF. The CDR3 DNA reads as TGTGCCAGCTGGCCCGGGGGAAAGAGGGTCTACGAGCAGTACTTC.

V usage is TRBV4-1 and J usage is TRBJ2-7; 7 bases are a match to TRBD1. The trim removed 4 bases at V and 0 bases at J, leaving 3 bases unmatched. The CDR3 length is 14 residues. Germline lookup yields CDR1 MGHRA and CDR2 YSYEKL. DNA for the CDR3: TGCGCCAGCAGCCCGGGACAGAGCTCCTACGAGCAGTACTTC. Its translation is CASSPGQSSYEQYF.

This chain joins TRBV29-1 and TRBJ2-2, with TRBD1 matching 7 bases. The CDR3 runs to 13 residues. Germline trimming cut 4 bases from V and 6 bases from J; bases unmatched to any gene: 5. The germline V gene encodes CDR1 SQVTM and CDR2 ANQGSEA. The CDR3 loop reads CSVVTGAAGELFF. The CDR3, as DNA: TGCAGCGTTGTTACAGGGGCGGCCGGGGAGCTGTTTTTT.

The V call is TRBV7-6, the J call TRBJ2-3, with D perhaps matching TRBD2 (6 bases). Germline V gene sequence: CDR1 SGHVS, CDR2 FNYEAQ. The CDR3 has 13 amino acids. The V end was cut by 5 bases, the J end by 4 bases, with 10 bases between. The CDR3 coding sequence is TGTGCCAGCAGCGATCGACTAGCAGATACGCAGTATTTT. This codes for CASSDRLADTQYF.

The genes are TRBV11-2 and TRBJ2-5, with D possibly being TRBD2 (6 bases). Trimming took off 3 bases at V and 2 bases at J, with 13 bases between the two ends. Germline lookup yields CDR1 SGHAT and CDR2 FQNNGV. The CDR3 runs 15 residues. CDR3 protein: CASSLGGGTQETQYF. The CDR3 nucleotides are TGTGCCAGCAGCTTGGGTGGCGGGACTCAAGAGACCCAGTACTTC.

The chain couples TRBV27 to TRBJ2-2, with D possibly TRBD1 on 6 matching bases. CDR3 length: 14 amino acids. The germline CDR1 and CDR2 sequences are MNHEY and SMNVEV (reference sequence). V dropped 7 bases and J dropped 2 bases, with 11 bases sitting between them. DNA for the CDR3: TGTGCCAGCAAGCTACAGGGAAACACCGGGGAGCTGTTTTTT. Residues: CASKLQGNTGELFF.